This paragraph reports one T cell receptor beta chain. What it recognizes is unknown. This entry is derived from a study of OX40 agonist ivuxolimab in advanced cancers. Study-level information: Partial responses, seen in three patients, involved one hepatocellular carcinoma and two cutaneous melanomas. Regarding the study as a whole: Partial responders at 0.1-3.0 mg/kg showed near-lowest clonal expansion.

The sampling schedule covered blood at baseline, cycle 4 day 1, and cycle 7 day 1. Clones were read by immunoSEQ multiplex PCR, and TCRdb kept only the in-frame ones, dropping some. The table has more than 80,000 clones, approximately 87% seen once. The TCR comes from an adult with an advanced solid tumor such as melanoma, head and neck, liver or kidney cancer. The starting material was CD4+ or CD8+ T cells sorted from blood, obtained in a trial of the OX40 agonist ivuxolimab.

The CDR3: CASIGRGLGGQETQYF. The CDR3 DNA reads TGTGCCAGCATCGGGCGGGGCCTGGGGGGCCAAGAGACCCAGTACTTC. The rearrangement joins TRBV7-9 to TRBJ2-5, with D maybe TRBD2 (6 bases). V shed 7 bases and J shed 1 base, with 19 bases lying between them. The CDR3 loop spans 16 amino acids. In germline, CDR1 is SEHNR, CDR2 FQNEAQ (reference sequence).